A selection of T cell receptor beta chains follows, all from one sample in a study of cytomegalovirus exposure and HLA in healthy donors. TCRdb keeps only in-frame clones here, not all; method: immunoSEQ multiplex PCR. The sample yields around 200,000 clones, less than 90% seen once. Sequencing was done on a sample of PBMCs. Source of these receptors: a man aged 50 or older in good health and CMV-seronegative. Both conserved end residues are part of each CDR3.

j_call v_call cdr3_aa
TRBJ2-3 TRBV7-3 CASSLTSGGDTQYF
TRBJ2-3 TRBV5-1 CASSLGLATDTQYF
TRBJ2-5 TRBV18 CASSRRLGETQYF
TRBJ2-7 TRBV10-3 CAIGRSTNEQYF
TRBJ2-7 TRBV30 CAWSGEGYEQYF
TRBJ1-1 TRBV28 CASSFGGGGTEAFF
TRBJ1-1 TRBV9 CASSTSDRGSEAFF
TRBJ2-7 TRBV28 CASSLGHEGGKFEQYF
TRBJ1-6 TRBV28 CASSPGQSNSPLHF
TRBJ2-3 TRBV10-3 CAISDPGLADRTDTQYF
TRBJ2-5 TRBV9 CASNGRAGETQYF
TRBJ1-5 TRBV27 CASKSQGAYSNQPQHF
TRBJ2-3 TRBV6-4 CASSDPDRDGTDTQYF
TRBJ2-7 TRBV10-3 CAISDGQGAYEQYF
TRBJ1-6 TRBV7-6 CASSLGDRGWSYNSPLHF
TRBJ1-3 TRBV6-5 CASSYSPSSGNTIYF
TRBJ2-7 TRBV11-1 CASSPAPGQGFNEQYF
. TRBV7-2 CASRPISGYEQYF
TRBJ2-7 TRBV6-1 CASTDRGRISYEQYF
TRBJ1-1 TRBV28 CASSSLRGEGLSTEAFF
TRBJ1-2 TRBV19 CASSPGQHNPINYGYTF
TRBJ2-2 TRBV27 CASSPLNTGELFF
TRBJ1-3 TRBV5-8 CASSLASYSSGNTIYF
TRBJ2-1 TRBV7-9 CASSFYRDNEQFF
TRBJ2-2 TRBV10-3 CAISESGGALTGELFF
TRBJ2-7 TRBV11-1 CASSLRTSAQGAYEQYF
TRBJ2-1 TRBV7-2 CASSPQIGLAVGNEQFF
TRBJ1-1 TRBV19 CASSIRTGGVEAFF
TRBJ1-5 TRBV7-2 CASSLQGGNSNQPQHF
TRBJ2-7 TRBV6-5 CASSYQPQGPYEQYF
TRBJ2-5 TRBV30 CAWRESGTGTQYF
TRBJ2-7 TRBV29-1 CSVDGQGAYEQYF
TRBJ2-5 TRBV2 CASRDRGWRETQYF
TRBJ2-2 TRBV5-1 CASSSGLAGATGELFF
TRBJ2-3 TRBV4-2 CASSPRGGESPDTGTQYF
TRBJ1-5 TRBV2 CASSERRDSNQPQHF
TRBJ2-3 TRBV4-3 CASSQGVAGGGTDTQYF